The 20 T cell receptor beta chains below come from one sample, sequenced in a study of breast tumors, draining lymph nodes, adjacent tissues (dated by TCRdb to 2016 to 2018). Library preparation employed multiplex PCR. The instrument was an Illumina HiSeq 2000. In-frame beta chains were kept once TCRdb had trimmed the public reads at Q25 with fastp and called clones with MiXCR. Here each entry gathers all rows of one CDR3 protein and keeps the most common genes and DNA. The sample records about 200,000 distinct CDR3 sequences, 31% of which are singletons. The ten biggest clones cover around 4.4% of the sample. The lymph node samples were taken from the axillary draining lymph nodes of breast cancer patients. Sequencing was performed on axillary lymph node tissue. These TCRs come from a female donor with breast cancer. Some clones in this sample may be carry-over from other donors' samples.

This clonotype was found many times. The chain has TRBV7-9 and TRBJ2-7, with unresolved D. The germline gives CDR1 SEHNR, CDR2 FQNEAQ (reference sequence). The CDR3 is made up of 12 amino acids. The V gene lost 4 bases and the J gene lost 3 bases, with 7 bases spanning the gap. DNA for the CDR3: TGTGCCAGCAGCTCCAACATCTACGAGCAGTACTTC. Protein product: CASSSNIYEQYF. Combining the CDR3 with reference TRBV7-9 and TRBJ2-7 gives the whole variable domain DTGVSQNPRHKITKRGQNVTFRCDPISEHNRLYWYRQTLGQGPEFLTYFQNEAQLEKSRLLSDRFSAERPKGSFSTLEIQRTEQGDSAMYLCASSSNIYEQYFGPGTRLTVT.

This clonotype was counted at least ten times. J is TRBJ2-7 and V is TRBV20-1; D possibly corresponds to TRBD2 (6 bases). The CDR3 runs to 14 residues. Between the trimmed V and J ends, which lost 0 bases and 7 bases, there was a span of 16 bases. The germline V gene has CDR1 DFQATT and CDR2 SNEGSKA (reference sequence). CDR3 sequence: CSARDMDYSGEQYF. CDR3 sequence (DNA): TGCAGTGCTAGAGACATGGACTATTCGGGGGAGCAGTACTTC.

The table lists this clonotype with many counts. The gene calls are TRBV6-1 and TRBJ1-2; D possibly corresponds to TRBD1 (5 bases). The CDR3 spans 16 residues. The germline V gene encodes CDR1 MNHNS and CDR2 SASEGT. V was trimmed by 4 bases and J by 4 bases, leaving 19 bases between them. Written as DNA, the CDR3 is TGTGCCAGCAGTGGGGGACTTGCGGGGGTGGCCTATGGCTACACCTTC. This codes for CASSGGLAGVAYGYTF.

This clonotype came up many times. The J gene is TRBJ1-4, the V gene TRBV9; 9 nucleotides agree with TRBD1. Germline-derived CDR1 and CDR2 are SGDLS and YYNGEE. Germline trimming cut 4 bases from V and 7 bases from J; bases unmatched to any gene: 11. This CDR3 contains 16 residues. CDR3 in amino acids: CASSFSGGTGLEKLFF. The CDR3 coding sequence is TGTGCCAGCAGCTTCTCAGGCGGGACAGGGCTTGAAAAACTGTTTTTT.

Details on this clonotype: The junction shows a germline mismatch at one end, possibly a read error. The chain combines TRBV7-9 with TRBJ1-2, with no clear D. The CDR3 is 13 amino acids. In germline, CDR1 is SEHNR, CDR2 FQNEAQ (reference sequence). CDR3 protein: CASSLELSQAEAF. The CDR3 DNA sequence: TGTGCCAGCAGCTTAGAGTTAAGCCAAGCTGAGGCCTTC.

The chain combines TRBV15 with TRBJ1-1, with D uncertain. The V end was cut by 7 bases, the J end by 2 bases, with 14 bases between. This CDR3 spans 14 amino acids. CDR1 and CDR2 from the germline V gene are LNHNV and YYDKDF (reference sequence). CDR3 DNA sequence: TGTGCCACCAACGATCCGACGAGTAACACTGAAGCTTTCTTT. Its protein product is CATNDPTSNTEAFF.

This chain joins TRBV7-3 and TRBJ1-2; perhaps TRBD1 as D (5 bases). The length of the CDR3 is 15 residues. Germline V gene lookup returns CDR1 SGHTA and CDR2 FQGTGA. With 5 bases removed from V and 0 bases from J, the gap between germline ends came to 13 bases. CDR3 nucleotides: TGTGCCAGCAGCGCCTCCGGGGGGACTAACTATGGCTACACCTTC. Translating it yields CASSASGGTNYGYTF.

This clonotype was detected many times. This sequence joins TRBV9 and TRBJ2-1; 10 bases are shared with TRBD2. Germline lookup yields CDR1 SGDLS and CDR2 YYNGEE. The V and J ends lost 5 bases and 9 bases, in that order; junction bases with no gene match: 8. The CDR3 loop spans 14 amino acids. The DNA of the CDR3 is TGTGCCAGCAGACGGACTAGCGGCGCTGTTGAGCAGTTCTTC. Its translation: CASRRTSGAVEQFF.

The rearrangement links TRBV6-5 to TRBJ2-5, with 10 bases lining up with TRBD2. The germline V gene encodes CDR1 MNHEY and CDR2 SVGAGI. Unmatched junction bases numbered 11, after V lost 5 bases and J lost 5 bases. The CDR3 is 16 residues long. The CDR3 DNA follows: TGTGCCAGCAGTCACAACCCGGGACTAGCGACCGAGACCCAGTACTTC. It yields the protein CASSHNPGLATETQYF.

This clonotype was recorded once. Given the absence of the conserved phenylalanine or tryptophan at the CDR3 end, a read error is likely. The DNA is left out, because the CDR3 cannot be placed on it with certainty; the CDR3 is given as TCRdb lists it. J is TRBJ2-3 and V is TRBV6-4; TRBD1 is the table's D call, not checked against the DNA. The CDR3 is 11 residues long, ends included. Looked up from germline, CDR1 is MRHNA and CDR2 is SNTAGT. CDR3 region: CASTGTGKGYV.

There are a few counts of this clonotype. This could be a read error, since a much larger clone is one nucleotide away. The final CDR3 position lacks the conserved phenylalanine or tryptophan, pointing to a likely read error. CDR3: CASSIEGGTLHGTQYS. In DNA, the CDR3 is TGTGCCAGTAGTATAGAGGGGGGGACGCTGCACGGGACCCAGTACTCC. The V call is TRBV19, the J call TRBJ2-5; the match to TRBD2 covers 7 bases. The length of the CDR3 is 16 residues. V shed 0 bases and J 7 bases; nucleotides not matched to a gene: 11. Germline CDR1 and CDR2: LNHDA and SQIVND (reference sequence).

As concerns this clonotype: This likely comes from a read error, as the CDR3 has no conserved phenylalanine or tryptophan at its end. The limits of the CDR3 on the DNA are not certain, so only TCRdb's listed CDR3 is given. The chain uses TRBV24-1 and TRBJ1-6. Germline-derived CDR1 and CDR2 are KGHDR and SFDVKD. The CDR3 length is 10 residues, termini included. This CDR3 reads CATSDFHRTS.

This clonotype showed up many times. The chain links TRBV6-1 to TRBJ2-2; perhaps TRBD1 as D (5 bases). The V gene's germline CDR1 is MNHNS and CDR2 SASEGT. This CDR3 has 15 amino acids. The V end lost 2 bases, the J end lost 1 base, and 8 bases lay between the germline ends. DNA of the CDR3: TGTGCCAGCAGTGAATACCAGGGGAACACCGGGGAGCTGTTTTTT. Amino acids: CASSEYQGNTGELFF.

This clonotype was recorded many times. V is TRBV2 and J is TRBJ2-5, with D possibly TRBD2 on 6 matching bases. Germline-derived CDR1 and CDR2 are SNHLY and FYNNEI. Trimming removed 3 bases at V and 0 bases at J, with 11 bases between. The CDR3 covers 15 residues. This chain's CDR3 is CASSERDSHQETQYF. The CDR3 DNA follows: TGTGCCAGCAGTGAGAGGGACTCTCACCAAGAGACCCAGTACTTC.

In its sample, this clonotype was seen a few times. CDR3 residues: CASSEGRGQQETQYF. CDR3 DNA sequence: TGTGCCAGCAGTGAAGGCAGGGGGCAACAAGAGACCCAGTACTTC. The chain employs TRBV2 and TRBJ2-5; 8 bases match TRBD1. Germline values: CDR1 SNHLY, CDR2 FYNNEI. J lost 2 bases, V lost 1 base, and 3 bases had no gene match. The CDR3 is 15 amino acids.

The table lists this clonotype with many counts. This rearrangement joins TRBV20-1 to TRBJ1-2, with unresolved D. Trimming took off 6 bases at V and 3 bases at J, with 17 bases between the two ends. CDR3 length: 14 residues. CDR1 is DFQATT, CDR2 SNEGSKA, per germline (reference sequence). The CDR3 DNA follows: TGCAGTGCAAACCCGACAACTGGCGACTATGGCTACACCTTC. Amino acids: CSANPTTGDYGYTF.

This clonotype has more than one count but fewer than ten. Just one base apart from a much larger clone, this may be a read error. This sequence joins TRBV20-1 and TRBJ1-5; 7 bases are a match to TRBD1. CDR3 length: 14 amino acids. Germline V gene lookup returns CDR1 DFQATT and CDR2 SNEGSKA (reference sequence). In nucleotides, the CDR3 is TGCAGTGCCCAAGTGAGAGGGGGCAATCCGCCCCAGCATTTT. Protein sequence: CSAQVRGGNPPQHF.

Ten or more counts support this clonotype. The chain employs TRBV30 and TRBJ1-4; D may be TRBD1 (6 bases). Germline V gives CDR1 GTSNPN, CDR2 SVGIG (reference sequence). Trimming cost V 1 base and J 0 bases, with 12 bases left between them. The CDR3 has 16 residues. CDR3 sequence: CAWSGWTAATNEKLFF. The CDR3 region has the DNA TGTGCCTGGAGTGGGTGGACAGCCGCAACTAATGAAAAACTGTTTTTT. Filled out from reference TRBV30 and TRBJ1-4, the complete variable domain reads SQTIHQWPATLVQPVGSPLSLECTVEGTSNPNLYWYRQAAGRGLQLLFYSVGIGQISSEVPQNLSASRPQDRQFILSSKKLLLSDSGFYLCAWSGWTAATNEKLFFGSGTQLSVL.

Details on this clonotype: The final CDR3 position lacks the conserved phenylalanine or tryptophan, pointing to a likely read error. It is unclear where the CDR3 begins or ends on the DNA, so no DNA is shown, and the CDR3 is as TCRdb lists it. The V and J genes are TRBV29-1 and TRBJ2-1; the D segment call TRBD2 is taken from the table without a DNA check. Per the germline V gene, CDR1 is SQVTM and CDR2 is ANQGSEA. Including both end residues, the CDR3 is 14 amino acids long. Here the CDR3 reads CSVDHGLAGNEQLL.

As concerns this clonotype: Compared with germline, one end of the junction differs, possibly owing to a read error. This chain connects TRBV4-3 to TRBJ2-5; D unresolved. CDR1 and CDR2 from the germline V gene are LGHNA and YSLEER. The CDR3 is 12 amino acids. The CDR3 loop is CASGQDRETQYF. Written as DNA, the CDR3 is TGCGCCAGCGGCCAGGATCGGGAGACCCAGTACTTC.